Below, 6 T cell receptor beta chains from the same sample are listed, as sequenced in a study of T cell repertoires in cytomegalovirus infection. These receptors have no identified antigens. TCRdb fed the reads into MiXCR, producing one record per CDR3 protein. The profile shows around 710,000 distinct CDR3 sequences, about 27% of them singletons. This specimen was cultured CD8+ T cells from PBMCs, taken from culture after CMV antigen stimulation. These TCRs come from a human donor in good health (CMV status not recorded). Some clones in this sample may be carry-over from other donors' samples.

The rearrangement uses TRBV7-8 and TRBJ2-2; the D is unclear. CDR1 SGHVS and CDR2 FQNEAQ come from the germline V gene. The CDR3 runs to 15 residues. V was pared by 1 base and J by 1 base, with 7 bases between. CDR3 DNA: TGTGCCAGCAGCTTAGGGGTGGTGAACACCGGGGAGCTGTTTTTT. It codes for CASSLGVVNTGELFF.

This clonotype has just a few counts. The chain is built from TRBV7-9 and TRBJ2-7; 9 bases agree with TRBD1. V shed 5 bases and J 6 bases; nucleotides not matched to a gene: 8. Germline lookup yields CDR1 SEHNR and CDR2 FQNEAQ (reference sequence). The CDR3 contains 14 residues. CDR3 sequence reads: CASSRLGTGSEQYF. The DNA for the CDR3 is TGTGCCAGCAGCCGACTCGGGACAGGGAGCGAGCAGTACTTC.

At least ten counts were recorded for this clonotype. The chain has TRBV7-2 and TRBJ1-5, with D hard to call. This CDR3 comprises 14 residues. The V end lost 4 bases, the J end lost 6 bases, and 13 bases lay between the germline ends. Germline CDR1 is SGHTA and CDR2 is FQGNSA. The DNA of the CDR3 is TGTGCCAGCAGCTATTCTCCTGGACGTCAGCCCCAGCATTTT. Translation: CASSYSPGRQPQHF. Filled out from reference TRBV7-2 and TRBJ1-5, the complete variable domain reads GAGVSQSPSNKVTEKGKDVELRCDPISGHTALYWYRQSLGQGLEFLIYFQGNSAPDKSGLPSDRFSAERTGGSVSTLTIQRTQQEDSAVYLCASSYSPGRQPQHFGDGTRLSIL.

The rearrangement links TRBV20-1 to TRBJ1-6; the D is unclear. Trimming pared 6 bases from V and 0 bases from J, leaving 12 bases between. This CDR3 has 15 amino acids. Looked up from germline, CDR1 is DFQATT and CDR2 is SNEGSKA (reference sequence). CDR3 coding DNA: TGCAGTGCGCCTAGGCGGTTCTCCTATAATTCACCCCTCCACTTT. Residues: CSAPRRFSYNSPLHF.

This chain connects TRBV4-1 to TRBJ2-7; TRBD2 is a possible D gene (5 bases). Germline lookup yields CDR1 MGHRA and CDR2 YSYEKL. V was pared by 0 bases and J by 4 bases, with 7 bases between. CDR3 length: 13 residues. The CDR3 loop reads CASSQERAYEQYF. CDR3 nucleotide sequence: TGCGCCAGCAGCCAAGAGAGGGCATACGAGCAGTACTTC.

This chain links TRBV7-6 with TRBJ2-1, with D maybe TRBD1 (6 bases). V shed 3 bases and J shed 4 bases, with 16 bases lying between them. The CDR3 length is 16 residues. Germline V lookup: CDR1 SGHVS, CDR2 FNYEAQ. CDR3 bases: TGTGCCAGCAGCTTGGGTTACAGGGAACCTTACAATGAGCAGTTCTTC. This encodes CASSLGYREPYNEQFF.